A single count supports the clone carrying this T cell receptor (beta chain). What it binds is unknown. V lost 4 bases, J lost 1 base, and 15 bases lay in between. This CDR3 is 16 amino acids long. Germline values: CDR1 SEHNR, CDR2 FQNEAQ (reference sequence). Libraries for TCR beta were made by quantitative 5'-RACE with molecular barcodes. TCRdb recomputed calls from the 5' RACE reads with MiXCR, one row per CDR3 protein. The sample records 250,000 to 350,000 distinct CDR3 sequences, roughly 20% being singletons. This specimen belongs to a study of CD8 T cells in ankylosing spondylitis. Study-wide results and caveats: Roughly 8 highly homologous variants formed a TCR beta motif that appeared characteristic of ankylosing spondylitis blood. Prior work had noted some motif variants in reactive arthritis blood and synovial fluid.

Material for sequencing was blood, either unsorted or a sorted T cell fraction (not recorded which). The V and J genes are TRBV7-9 and TRBJ2-3; D gene uncertain. The sequence was collected from a male donor with ankylosing spondylitis or in good health (not recorded which). Here the CDR3 DNA reads TGTGCCAGCAGCTCCCTCCCCGGGCCCCGCACAGATACGCAGTATTTT. Protein sequence: CASSSLPGPRTDTQYF. Complete variable domain (other parts from reference TRBV7-9 and TRBJ2-3): DTGVSQNPRHKITKRGQNVTFRCDPISEHNRLYWYRQTLGQGPEFLTYFQNEAQLEKSRLLSDRFSAERPKGSFSTLEIQRTEQGDSAMYLCASSSLPGPRTDTQYFGPGTRLTVL.